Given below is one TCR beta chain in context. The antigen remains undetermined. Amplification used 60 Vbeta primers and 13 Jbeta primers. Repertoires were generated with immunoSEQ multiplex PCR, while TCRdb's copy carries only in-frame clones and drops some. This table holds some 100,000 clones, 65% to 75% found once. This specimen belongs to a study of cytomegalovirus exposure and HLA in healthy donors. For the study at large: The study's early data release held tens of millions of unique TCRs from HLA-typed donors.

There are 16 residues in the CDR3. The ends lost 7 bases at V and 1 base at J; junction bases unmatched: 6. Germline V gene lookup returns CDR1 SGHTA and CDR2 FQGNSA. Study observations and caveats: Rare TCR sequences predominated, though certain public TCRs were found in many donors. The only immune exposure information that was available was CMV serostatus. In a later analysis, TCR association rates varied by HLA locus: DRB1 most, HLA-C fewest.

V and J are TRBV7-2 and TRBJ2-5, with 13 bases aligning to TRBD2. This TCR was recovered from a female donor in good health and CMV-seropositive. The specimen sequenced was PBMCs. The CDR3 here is CASTPGTSGVQETQYF. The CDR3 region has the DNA TGTGCCAGCACACCCGGGACTAGCGGGGTCCAAGAGACCCAGTACTTC.